This T cell receptor beta chain was recovered during a study of T-cell reconstitution after alpha-beta-depleted transplantation in children. CDR1 is LGHDT and CDR2 is YNNKEL in the germline V gene (reference sequence). CDR3 length: 14 amino acids. After removal of 4 bases from V and 3 bases from J, the junction contained 4 bases not matched to a gene. General study results and limits: There were some patients whose high TCRbeta diversity at day 60 came from surviving recipient T cells and thymic progenitors. At around two months after transplant, the alpha-beta T cells were reportedly derived from several hundred expanded clones that came from non-depleted graft cells.

With regard to this clonotype: Its antigen is not identified. A much more abundant neighbour one base away suggests this may be a read error.

Library preparation (for TCRbeta) was performed with unique molecular identifiers. TCRdb fed the PCR reads into MiXCR, producing one record per CDR3 protein. This repertoire shows about 160,000 distinct CDR3 sequences, around 10% found once; its top ten account for about 13%. This material consisted of PBMCs, taken before TCRalphabeta/CD19-depleted stem cell transplant. The clonotype originates from a boy between 2 and 10 years old with acute myeloid leukemia, due to receive a stem cell transplant. The V and J genes are TRBV3-1 and TRBJ2-7; TRBD2 matches 9 bases. The CDR3, as DNA: TGTGCCAGCAGCCTAGCGGGAGCGTACTACGAGCAGTACTTC. This gives the protein CASSLAGAYYEQYF.